A single sample gave rise to the 30 T cell receptor beta chains below, sequenced in a study of CXCR3-negative and CXCR3-positive naive CD8 T cells. The authors prepared UMI-labeled TRB cDNA libraries by 5' RACE. TCRdb derives one entry per CDR3 protein from the 5' RACE reads, leaving out DNA. The sample table includes 7,500 to 9,000 distinct CDR3 sequences. Sample: naive CXCR3- CD8+ T cells from blood. Subset indicated: CD45RO-CCR7+CD27+CD95- naive CD8+ T cells lacking CXCR3 (TNR3-). The origin of the receptors is a human donor in good health. Some clones in this sample may be carry-over from other donors' samples.

The chain joins TRBV6-5 to TRBJ2-1; TCRdb's assignment of TRBD2 cannot be checked, as there is no DNA. Germline V gene sequence: CDR1 MNHEY, CDR2 SVGAGI. The CDR3 runs 16 residues. This CDR3 is CASSYSVAGEVNEQFF.

By frequency, this clonotype registers medium-sized (0.01 to 0.1%). This chain uses TRBV5-1 with TRBJ2-3. Germline V CDR1 and CDR2: SGHRS, YFSETQ. The CDR3 sequence is 12 residues long. The CDR3 spells CASSFETDTQYF.

Its frequency marks this clonotype as medium-sized. V gene TRBV27 combines with J gene TRBJ2-1; TCRdb returns TRBD1, unconfirmable since there is no DNA. The length of the CDR3 is 14 residues. Germline V gene sequence: CDR1 MNHEY, CDR2 SMNVEV (reference sequence). This chain's CDR3 is CASSEGRGANEQFF.

The rearrangement uses TRBV6-2 or TRBV6-3 and TRBJ2-1; TCRdb names TRBD2, which stays unverified in the absence of DNA. Germline CDR1 is MNHEY and CDR2 is SVGEGT. This CDR3 is built from 16 residues. CDR3 protein: CASSYPILGTHNEQFF.

This clonotype is deemed medium-sized by its frequency. The V gene is TRBV12-5, the J gene TRBJ1-6; TCRdb reports TRBD1, a call that lacks DNA to check it against. Germline CDR1 is LGHNT and CDR2 is FRNRAP. The CDR3 covers 14 residues. CDR3 in amino acids: CASGLDGAGAPLHF.

This clonotype counts as medium-sized by frequency. V is TRBV28 and J is TRBJ2-5; the TCRdb D gene call, TRBD1, has no DNA to confirm it. The CDR3 is 15 amino acids. Germline V CDR1 and CDR2: MDHEN, SYDVKM. The CDR3 loop reads CASSLRQGAQETQYF.

This chain uses TRBV10-2 with TRBJ1-2; TCRdb calls TRBD1, which cannot be checked without DNA. Germline V gives CDR1 WSHSY, CDR2 SAAADI. This CDR3 region has 15 residues. CDR3 in amino acids: CASSDYTGENYGYTF.

By frequency, this clonotype registers medium-sized. The V gene is TRBV29-1, the J gene TRBJ2-7; no DNA is available, so the TRBD1 call from TCRdb remains unchecked. The germline V gene encodes CDR1 SQVTM and CDR2 ANQGSEA. The CDR3 runs 12 residues. CDR3 amino acids: CSVGVGGPEQYF.

The chain links TRBV29-1 to TRBJ2-3; the D call of TRBD2 rests on TCRdb alone, since no DNA is present to check it. Per the germline V gene, CDR1 is SQVTM and CDR2 is ANQGSEA. This CDR3 comprises 18 residues. The CDR3 loop reads CSATIGLAGSPTTDTQYF.

This sequence joins TRBV7-9 and TRBJ1-1. The CDR3 length is 14 residues. Germline CDR1 SEHNR, CDR2 FQNEAQ (reference sequence). The CDR3: CASSSSGEGTEAFF.

CDR3 loop: CASSQESNVYEQYF. The V gene is TRBV4-1, the J gene TRBJ2-7. The CDR3 extends over 14 amino acids. Germline lookup yields CDR1 MGHRA and CDR2 YSYEKL.

The V gene is TRBV4-2, the J gene TRBJ1-1; TCRdb outputs TRBD1, but without DNA this stays unchecked. Germline loops: CDR1 LGHNA, CDR2 YNFKEQ. The CDR3 sequence is 12 residues long. CDR3 in amino acids: CASSDGAGEAFF.

By frequency, this clonotype registers medium-sized. V usage is TRBV9 and J usage is TRBJ2-2; the D call of TRBD1 rests on TCRdb alone, since no DNA is present to check it. Germline V gene sequence: CDR1 SGDLS, CDR2 YYNGEE. This CDR3 is 18 amino acids long. CDR3 sequence: CASSSPIRGIMNTGELFF. Using reference TRBV9 and TRBJ2-2 for the parts outside the CDR3, the full variable domain is DSGVTQTPKHLITATGQRVTLRCSPRSGDLSVYWYQQSLDQGLQFLIQYYNGEERAKGNILERFSAQQFPDLHSELNLSSLELGDSALYFCASSSPIRGIMNTGELFFGEGSRLTVL.

Measured by frequency, this clonotype is medium-sized. CDR3: CASSSGDGLGQYF. The genes are TRBV21-1 and TRBJ2-7; TCRdb picks TRBD2, but there is no DNA to check that call. TRBV21-1 is annotated as a pseudogene. The CDR3 has 13 residues.

This clonotype is deemed medium-sized by its frequency. V and J are TRBV5-1 and TRBJ2-5; TCRdb names TRBD1, which stays unverified in the absence of DNA. The CDR3 has 12 amino acids. Germline loops: CDR1 SGHRS, CDR2 YFSETQ. The CDR3 region is CASSLMGPLKYF.

This clonotype is deemed medium-sized (0.01 to 0.1%) by its frequency. The rearrangement uses TRBV5-1 and TRBJ2-7. From germline, CDR1 is SGHRS and CDR2 YFSETQ. There are 14 residues in the CDR3. CDR3 protein: CASSSGDGDYEQYF.

The chain has TRBV12-3 or TRBV12-4 and TRBJ2-5; the TCRdb D gene call, TRBD1, has no DNA to confirm it. This CDR3 comprises 15 residues. The CDR3 is CASSNRDRKQETQYF.

Frequency places this clonotype as medium-sized (0.01 to 0.1%). The chain links TRBV19 to TRBJ2-7. The germline V gene encodes CDR1 LNHDA and CDR2 SQIVND (reference sequence). The CDR3 extends over 13 amino acids. CDR3: CASSLLASYEQYF.

This clonotype is deemed medium-sized by its frequency. This chain links TRBV25-1 with TRBJ2-7; TCRdb calls TRBD1, which cannot be checked without DNA. From germline, CDR1 is MGHDK and CDR2 SYGVNS. The CDR3 sequence is 13 residues long. The CDR3 region is CASSEYRGAEQYF.

The chain employs TRBV6-5 and TRBJ2-1. This CDR3 spans 14 amino acids. Germline V gene data show CDR1 as MNHEY and CDR2 as SVGAGI. CDR3 loop: CASSFDGAHNEQFF.

By frequency, this clonotype is medium-sized. V and J are TRBV6-5 and TRBJ2-3; the D gene TCRdb calls, TRBD2, cannot be checked with no DNA. The CDR3 covers 13 residues. Germline CDR1 is MNHEY and CDR2 is SVGAGI. This CDR3 reads CASSYGGPDTQYF.

The V call is TRBV7-9, the J call TRBJ2-1; TCRdb reports TRBD1, a call that lacks DNA to check it against. The CDR3 totals 15 residues. Germline CDR1 is SEHNR and CDR2 is FQNEAQ (reference sequence). CDR3 region: CASSKDWDSYNEQFF.

The chain employs TRBV7-9 and TRBJ1-6. The CDR3 totals 16 residues. From germline, CDR1 is SEHNR and CDR2 FQNEAQ (reference sequence). This CDR3 is CASSFGRSSYNSPLHF.

The chain recombines TRBV29-1 with TRBJ2-5; the TCRdb D gene call, TRBD1, has no DNA to confirm it. The CDR3 totals 12 residues. CDR1 is SQVTM and CDR2 is ANQGSEA in the germline V gene. CDR3 sequence: CSVVDRQETQYF.

This clonotype is classed as medium-sized (0.01 to 0.1%) by frequency. This chain joins TRBV29-1 and TRBJ1-3. Germline V gene lookup returns CDR1 SQVTM and CDR2 ANQGSEA. This CDR3 comprises 15 residues. The CDR3 protein is CSVAGLPEEGNTIYF.

The rearrangement joins TRBV3-1 to TRBJ2-1. The CDR3 covers 17 residues. Germline V gene sequence: CDR1 LGHDT, CDR2 YNNKEL (reference sequence). CDR3 amino acids: CASSQDRPTKDGNEQFF.

The chain recombines TRBV5-6 with TRBJ2-1; the D call from TCRdb, TRBD2, cannot be confirmed without DNA. This CDR3 has 13 residues. Germline CDR1 reads SGHDT; CDR2 reads YYEEEE. The CDR3 sequence is CASSLAGSHEQFF.

According to its frequency, this clonotype is medium-sized. This sequence joins TRBV7-2 and TRBJ1-2; TCRdb indicates TRBD1, and absent DNA this call remains unverified. CDR3 length: 15 residues. CDR1 SGHTA and CDR2 FQGNSA come from the germline V gene. CDR3 residues: CASSSPGQGAGGYTF. Looking up the rest from reference TRBV7-2 and TRBJ1-2 gives the full variable domain: GAGVSQSPSNKVTEKGKDVELRCDPISGHTALYWYRQSLGQGLEFLIYFQGNSAPDKSGLPSDRFSAERTGGSVSTLTIQRTQQEDSAVYLCASSSPGQGAGGYTFGSGTRLTVV.

Its frequency marks this clonotype as medium-sized. This chain links TRBV29-1 with TRBJ2-1; the D gene TCRdb calls, TRBD1, cannot be checked with no DNA. This CDR3 has 13 residues. CDR1 is SQVTM, CDR2 ANQGSEA, per germline. This CDR3 reads CSVGGTGPNEQFF.

V and J are TRBV2 and TRBJ2-3. CDR1 SNHLY and CDR2 FYNNEI come from the germline V gene. The CDR3 consists of 13 residues. Here the CDR3 reads CASSEANTDTQYF.